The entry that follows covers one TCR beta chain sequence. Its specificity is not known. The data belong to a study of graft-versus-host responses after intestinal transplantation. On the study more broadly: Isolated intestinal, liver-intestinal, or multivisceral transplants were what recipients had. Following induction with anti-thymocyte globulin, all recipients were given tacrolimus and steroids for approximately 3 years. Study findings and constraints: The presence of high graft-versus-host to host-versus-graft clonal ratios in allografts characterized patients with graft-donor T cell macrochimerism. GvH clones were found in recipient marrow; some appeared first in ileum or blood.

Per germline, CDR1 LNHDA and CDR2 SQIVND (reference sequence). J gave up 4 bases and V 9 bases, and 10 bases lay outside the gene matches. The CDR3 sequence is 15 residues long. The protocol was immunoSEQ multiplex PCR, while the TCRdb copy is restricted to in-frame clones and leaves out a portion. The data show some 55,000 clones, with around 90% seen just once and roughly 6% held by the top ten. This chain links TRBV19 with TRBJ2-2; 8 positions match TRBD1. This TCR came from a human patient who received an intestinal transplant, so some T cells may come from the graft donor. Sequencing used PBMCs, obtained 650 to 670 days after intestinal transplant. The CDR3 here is CASNPGQAGTGELFF. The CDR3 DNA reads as TGTGCCAGCAATCCGGGACAGGCGGGCACCGGGGAGCTGTTTTTT.